One and the same sample provided the 22 T cell receptor beta chains below, sequenced in a study of blood T cell repertoires in COVID-19. Sequencing was performed with immunoSEQ multiplex PCR; in TCRdb, only in-frame clones are kept and a portion is missing. Altogether tens of thousands of clones are present, about 82% being singletons, with the ten largest covering 18%. Material for sequencing was peripheral blood. The receptors stem from a woman in her sixties with acute or convalescent COVID-19.

This clone was seen only once. Written as DNA, the CDR3 is TGTGCCAGCAGACCCGGGACAAATCGGGAAAAACTGTTTTTT. The encoded protein is CASRPGTNREKLFF. The gene calls are TRBV7-2 and TRBJ1-4; TRBD1 is a possible D gene (6 bases). CDR1 is SGHTA, CDR2 FQGNSA, per germline. Trimming cost V 6 bases and J 8 bases, with 16 bases left between them. The CDR3 sequence is 14 residues long.

The rearrangement links TRBV6-6 to TRBJ1-2; D may be TRBD1 (6 bases). Trimming shortened V by 6 bases and J by 2 bases, and 10 bases separated the two germline ends. This CDR3 spans 13 amino acids. The germline CDR1 and CDR2 sequences are MNHNY and SVGAGI (reference sequence). Here the CDR3 reads CASSIDRNYGYTF. The CDR3 coding sequence is TGTGCCAGCAGCATCGACAGGAACTATGGCTACACCTTC.

The chain uses TRBV12-3 or TRBV12-4 and TRBJ1-1; D is perhaps TRBD1 (5 bases). Deletions cut 0 bases from V and 6 bases from J, with 8 bases between. This CDR3 contains 13 residues. The CDR3 bases are TGTGCCAGCAGTTTAGCGGAGGGGTCTGAAGCTTTCTTT. It translates to CASSLAEGSEAFF.

The chain couples TRBV4-2 to TRBJ1-2; D perhaps matches TRBD1 (6 bases). V lost 3 bases and J lost 5, with 22 bases in between. The CDR3 is 17 residues long. Germline V gene lookup returns CDR1 LGHNA and CDR2 YNFKEQ. The CDR3: CASSHEGFQGSFYGYTF. In nucleotides, the CDR3 is TGTGCCAGCAGCCATGAAGGGTTCCAGGGGAGCTTTTATGGCTACACCTTC.

This clone has a single count. This rearrangement joins TRBV2 to TRBJ1-2; D is perhaps TRBD1 (6 bases). Germline V gene sequence: CDR1 SNHLY, CDR2 FYNNEI. V lost 1 base and J 0 bases, leaving 9 bases between the germline ends. CDR3 length equals 15 residues. The CDR3, as DNA: TGTGCCAGCAGTGAAGACAGGGCGGCTAACTATGGCTACACCTTC. It encodes CASSEDRAANYGYTF.

This clone was recorded a few times. The V and J genes are TRBV10-3 and TRBJ2-7; 10 nucleotides line up with TRBD1. CDR3 size: 15 residues. In germline, CDR1 is ENHRY, CDR2 SYGVKD. V lost 3 bases to trimming and J lost 2 bases; unmatched junction nucleotides: 4. This CDR3 is CAISEGTGETYEQYV. CDR3 nucleotide sequence: TGTGCCATCAGTGAAGGGACAGGGGAGACCTACGAGCAGTACGTC.

The chain recombines TRBV6-5 with TRBJ1-2; D uncertain. Germline lookup yields CDR1 MNHEY and CDR2 SVGAGI. Trimming pared 2 bases from V and 0 bases from J, leaving 4 bases between. The CDR3 sequence is 13 residues long. The CDR3 nucleotides are TGTGCCAGCAGTTACGGAGCTAACTATGGCTACACCTTC. Its protein is CASSYGANYGYTF.

The chain links TRBV4-1 to TRBJ1-2, with D perhaps TRBD1 (5 bases). Germline values: CDR1 MGHRA, CDR2 YSYEKL. The V gene lost 1 base and the J gene lost 2 bases, with 14 bases spanning the gap. The length of the CDR3 is 16 residues. Written as DNA, the CDR3 is TGCGCCAGCAGCCAAGGAGGAGTAGGGGTAAACTATGGCTACACCTTC. Its protein is CASSQGGVGVNYGYTF.

In its sample, this clone was seen a few times. J is TRBJ2-3 and V is TRBV6-1; possibly TRBD1 for D (5 bases). Deletions cut 0 bases from V and 10 bases from J, with 11 bases between. The CDR3 contains 13 residues. The germline CDR1 and CDR2 sequences are MNHNS and SASEGT. The CDR3 sequence is CASSEAVGQAQYF. The CDR3 region has the DNA TGTGCCAGCAGTGAAGCGGTGGGGCAGGCGCAGTATTTT.

The genes are TRBV10-3 and TRBJ2-2, with 10 bases lining up with TRBD2. Trimming took 3 bases from V and 7 from J; bases not matched to a gene: 8. This CDR3 is 16 amino acids long. Germline values: CDR1 ENHRY, CDR2 SYGVKD. The CDR3 DNA is TGTGCCATCAGTGAAAAGCGGGGGGGCTCTAACGGGGAGCTGTTTTTT. Its protein product is CAISEKRGGSNGELFF.

At least ten counts were recorded for this clone. The chain links TRBV2 to TRBJ1-6, with D perhaps matching TRBD1 (6 bases). The germline V gene encodes CDR1 SNHLY and CDR2 FYNNEI. This CDR3 spans 13 amino acids. V shed 8 bases and J shed 7 bases, with 12 bases lying between them. As DNA, the CDR3 is TGTGCCAGCGAGGAGACAGGCAATTCACCCCTCCACTTT. It translates to CASEETGNSPLHF.

This chain uses TRBV5-1 with TRBJ2-5; TRBD2 matches at 10 bases. The germline gives CDR1 SGHRS, CDR2 YFSETQ. The CDR3 length is 15 residues. Trimming at V came to 4 bases and at J to 3 bases, leaving 6 bases not matched to a gene. CDR3: CASSQAGGPEETQYF. For the CDR3, the DNA is TGCGCCAGCAGCCAAGCGGGGGGGCCCGAAGAGACCCAGTACTTC. The entire variable domain, with the rest obtained from reference TRBV5-1 and TRBJ2-5, is as follows: KAGVTQTPRYLIKTRGQQVTLSCSPISGHRSVSWYQQTPGQGLQFLFEYFSETQRNKGNFPGRFSGRQFSNSRSEMNVSTLELGDSALYLCASSQAGGPEETQYFGPGTRLLVL.

Ten or more counts support this clone. In the same sample, other DNA sequences code for this CDR3. This chain uses TRBV18 with TRBJ1-2; TRBD1 aligns across 11 bases. The ends lost 0 bases at V and 6 bases at J; junction bases unmatched: 3. CDR3 length: 15 amino acids. The germline gives CDR1 KGHSH, CDR2 LQKENI. This chain's CDR3 is CASSPPGQGEHGYTF. The CDR3 bases are TGTGCCAGCTCACCACCGGGACAGGGGGAACATGGCTACACCTTC.

This sequence joins TRBV6-5 and TRBJ1-1; TRBD1 matches at 7 bases. Germline trimming cut 7 bases from V and 5 bases from J; bases unmatched to any gene: 10. The germline V gene encodes CDR1 MNHEY and CDR2 SVGAGI. The CDR3 spans 14 residues. In DNA, the CDR3 is TGTGCCAGCAATCTCGGGACAGAAAGGACTGAAGCTTTCTTT. It codes for CASNLGTERTEAFF.

This clone has ten or more counts. The chain couples TRBV24-1 to TRBJ2-3, with D tentatively TRBD1 (6 bases). Germline V gene data show CDR1 as KGHDR and CDR2 as SFDVKD. V shed 2 bases and J shed 2 bases, with 22 bases lying between them. The CDR3 runs 19 residues. Here the CDR3 DNA reads TGTGCCACCAGTGATTCCGGTGGCGGCTCAGGGGCCCTCACAGATACGCAGTATTTT. It translates to CATSDSGGGSGALTDTQYF.

This clone is a singleton in its sample. The chain has TRBV30 and TRBJ2-5; D is perhaps TRBD1 (5 bases). With 8 bases removed from V and 1 base from J, the gap between germline ends came to 17 bases. Germline V gene sequence: CDR1 GTSNPN, CDR2 SVGIG (reference sequence). CDR3 length equals 14 residues. The CDR3 is CATIFGQFQETQYF. CDR3 sequence (DNA): TGTGCCACTATTTTCGGACAATTCCAAGAGACCCAGTACTTC.

The rearrangement links TRBV5-6 to TRBJ1-1; 7 positions agree with TRBD1. V shed 4 bases, J shed 4 bases, and the junction held 13 bases outside the gene matches. This CDR3 has 16 residues. CDR1 SGHDT and CDR2 YYEEEE come from the germline V gene. The CDR3 protein is CASSPHLGQGVTEAFF. CDR3 in DNA: TGTGCCAGCAGCCCCCACTTGGGGCAGGGGGTCACTGAAGCTTTCTTT.

The gene calls are TRBV6-4 and TRBJ1-1; D gene unclear. CDR1 and CDR2 (germline): MRHNA, SNTAGT. This CDR3 comprises 8 residues. The V end lost 6 bases, the J end lost 13 bases, and 6 bases lay between the germline ends. DNA for the CDR3: TGTGCCAGCAGCGGTGGTTTCTTT. Amino acids: CASSGGFF.

The V gene is TRBV29-1, the J gene TRBJ2-1, with 9 bases matching TRBD1. V lost 4 bases and J lost 1; bases outside the gene matches: 8. The CDR3 contains 16 residues. Germline-derived CDR1 and CDR2 are SQVTM and ANQGSEA. DNA for the CDR3: TGCAGCGTTGGGGGACAGGGCCGATCTTCCTACAATGAGCAGTTCTTC. Encoded protein: CSVGGQGRSSYNEQFF.

The V gene is TRBV5-5, the J gene TRBJ2-7; D is possibly TRBD2 (6 bases). The CDR3 extends over 14 amino acids. Trimming removed 7 bases from V and 0 bases from J, with 14 bases in between. Germline V lookup: CDR1 SGHKS, CDR2 YYEKEE (reference sequence). This CDR3 reads CASRGTSSSYEQYF. The CDR3 nucleotides are TGTGCCAGCCGCGGGACGTCTAGCTCCTACGAGCAGTACTTC. Variable domain in full (rest from reference TRBV5-5 and TRBJ2-7): DAGVTQSPTHLIKTRGQQVTLRCSPISGHKSVSWYQQVLGQGPQFIFQYYEKEERGRGNFPDRFSARQFPNYSSELNVNALLLGDSALYLCASRGTSSSYEQYFGPGTRLTVT.

The gene calls are TRBV11-3 and TRBJ2-5; D might be TRBD2 (5 bases). The V and J ends lost 4 bases and 5 bases respectively, with 11 bases between them. CDR1 is SGHNT, CDR2 YENEEA, per germline. The CDR3 sequence is 13 residues long. The CDR3 coding sequence is TGTGCCAGCAGCTATACTAGAACGGAGACCCAGTACTTC. This gives the protein CASSYTRTETQYF.

This chain links TRBV4-1 with TRBJ2-7; TRBD1 might be the D (7 bases). CDR3 length: 16 residues. V gave up 3 bases and J gave up 2 bases, with 17 bases separating them. Germline lookup yields CDR1 MGHRA and CDR2 YSYEKL. The CDR3 DNA follows: TGCGCCAGCAGCCAGTCGGGGGACAGTTATCCCTACGAGCAGTACTTC. It codes for CASSQSGDSYPYEQYF.